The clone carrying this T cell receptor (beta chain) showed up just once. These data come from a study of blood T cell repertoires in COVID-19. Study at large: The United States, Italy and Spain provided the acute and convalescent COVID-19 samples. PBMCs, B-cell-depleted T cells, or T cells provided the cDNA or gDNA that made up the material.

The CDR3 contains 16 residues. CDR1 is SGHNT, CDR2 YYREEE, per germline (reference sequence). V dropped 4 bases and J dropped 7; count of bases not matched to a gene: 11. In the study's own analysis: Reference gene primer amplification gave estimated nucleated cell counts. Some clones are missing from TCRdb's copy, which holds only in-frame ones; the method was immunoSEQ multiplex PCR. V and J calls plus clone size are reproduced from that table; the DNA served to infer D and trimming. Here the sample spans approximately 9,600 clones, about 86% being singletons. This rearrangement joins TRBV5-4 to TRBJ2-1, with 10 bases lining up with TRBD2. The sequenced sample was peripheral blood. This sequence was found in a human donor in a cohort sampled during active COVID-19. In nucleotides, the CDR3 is TGTGCCAGCAGCAAAGGACTAGCGGCCAATACTAATGAGCAGTTCTTC. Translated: CASSKGLAANTNEQFF. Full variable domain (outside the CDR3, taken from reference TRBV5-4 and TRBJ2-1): ETGVTQSPTHLIKTRGQQVTLRCSSQSGHNTVSWYQQALGQGPQFIFQYYREEENGRGNFPPRFSGLQFPNYSSELNVNALELDDSALYLCASSKGLAANTNEQFFGPGTRLTVL.